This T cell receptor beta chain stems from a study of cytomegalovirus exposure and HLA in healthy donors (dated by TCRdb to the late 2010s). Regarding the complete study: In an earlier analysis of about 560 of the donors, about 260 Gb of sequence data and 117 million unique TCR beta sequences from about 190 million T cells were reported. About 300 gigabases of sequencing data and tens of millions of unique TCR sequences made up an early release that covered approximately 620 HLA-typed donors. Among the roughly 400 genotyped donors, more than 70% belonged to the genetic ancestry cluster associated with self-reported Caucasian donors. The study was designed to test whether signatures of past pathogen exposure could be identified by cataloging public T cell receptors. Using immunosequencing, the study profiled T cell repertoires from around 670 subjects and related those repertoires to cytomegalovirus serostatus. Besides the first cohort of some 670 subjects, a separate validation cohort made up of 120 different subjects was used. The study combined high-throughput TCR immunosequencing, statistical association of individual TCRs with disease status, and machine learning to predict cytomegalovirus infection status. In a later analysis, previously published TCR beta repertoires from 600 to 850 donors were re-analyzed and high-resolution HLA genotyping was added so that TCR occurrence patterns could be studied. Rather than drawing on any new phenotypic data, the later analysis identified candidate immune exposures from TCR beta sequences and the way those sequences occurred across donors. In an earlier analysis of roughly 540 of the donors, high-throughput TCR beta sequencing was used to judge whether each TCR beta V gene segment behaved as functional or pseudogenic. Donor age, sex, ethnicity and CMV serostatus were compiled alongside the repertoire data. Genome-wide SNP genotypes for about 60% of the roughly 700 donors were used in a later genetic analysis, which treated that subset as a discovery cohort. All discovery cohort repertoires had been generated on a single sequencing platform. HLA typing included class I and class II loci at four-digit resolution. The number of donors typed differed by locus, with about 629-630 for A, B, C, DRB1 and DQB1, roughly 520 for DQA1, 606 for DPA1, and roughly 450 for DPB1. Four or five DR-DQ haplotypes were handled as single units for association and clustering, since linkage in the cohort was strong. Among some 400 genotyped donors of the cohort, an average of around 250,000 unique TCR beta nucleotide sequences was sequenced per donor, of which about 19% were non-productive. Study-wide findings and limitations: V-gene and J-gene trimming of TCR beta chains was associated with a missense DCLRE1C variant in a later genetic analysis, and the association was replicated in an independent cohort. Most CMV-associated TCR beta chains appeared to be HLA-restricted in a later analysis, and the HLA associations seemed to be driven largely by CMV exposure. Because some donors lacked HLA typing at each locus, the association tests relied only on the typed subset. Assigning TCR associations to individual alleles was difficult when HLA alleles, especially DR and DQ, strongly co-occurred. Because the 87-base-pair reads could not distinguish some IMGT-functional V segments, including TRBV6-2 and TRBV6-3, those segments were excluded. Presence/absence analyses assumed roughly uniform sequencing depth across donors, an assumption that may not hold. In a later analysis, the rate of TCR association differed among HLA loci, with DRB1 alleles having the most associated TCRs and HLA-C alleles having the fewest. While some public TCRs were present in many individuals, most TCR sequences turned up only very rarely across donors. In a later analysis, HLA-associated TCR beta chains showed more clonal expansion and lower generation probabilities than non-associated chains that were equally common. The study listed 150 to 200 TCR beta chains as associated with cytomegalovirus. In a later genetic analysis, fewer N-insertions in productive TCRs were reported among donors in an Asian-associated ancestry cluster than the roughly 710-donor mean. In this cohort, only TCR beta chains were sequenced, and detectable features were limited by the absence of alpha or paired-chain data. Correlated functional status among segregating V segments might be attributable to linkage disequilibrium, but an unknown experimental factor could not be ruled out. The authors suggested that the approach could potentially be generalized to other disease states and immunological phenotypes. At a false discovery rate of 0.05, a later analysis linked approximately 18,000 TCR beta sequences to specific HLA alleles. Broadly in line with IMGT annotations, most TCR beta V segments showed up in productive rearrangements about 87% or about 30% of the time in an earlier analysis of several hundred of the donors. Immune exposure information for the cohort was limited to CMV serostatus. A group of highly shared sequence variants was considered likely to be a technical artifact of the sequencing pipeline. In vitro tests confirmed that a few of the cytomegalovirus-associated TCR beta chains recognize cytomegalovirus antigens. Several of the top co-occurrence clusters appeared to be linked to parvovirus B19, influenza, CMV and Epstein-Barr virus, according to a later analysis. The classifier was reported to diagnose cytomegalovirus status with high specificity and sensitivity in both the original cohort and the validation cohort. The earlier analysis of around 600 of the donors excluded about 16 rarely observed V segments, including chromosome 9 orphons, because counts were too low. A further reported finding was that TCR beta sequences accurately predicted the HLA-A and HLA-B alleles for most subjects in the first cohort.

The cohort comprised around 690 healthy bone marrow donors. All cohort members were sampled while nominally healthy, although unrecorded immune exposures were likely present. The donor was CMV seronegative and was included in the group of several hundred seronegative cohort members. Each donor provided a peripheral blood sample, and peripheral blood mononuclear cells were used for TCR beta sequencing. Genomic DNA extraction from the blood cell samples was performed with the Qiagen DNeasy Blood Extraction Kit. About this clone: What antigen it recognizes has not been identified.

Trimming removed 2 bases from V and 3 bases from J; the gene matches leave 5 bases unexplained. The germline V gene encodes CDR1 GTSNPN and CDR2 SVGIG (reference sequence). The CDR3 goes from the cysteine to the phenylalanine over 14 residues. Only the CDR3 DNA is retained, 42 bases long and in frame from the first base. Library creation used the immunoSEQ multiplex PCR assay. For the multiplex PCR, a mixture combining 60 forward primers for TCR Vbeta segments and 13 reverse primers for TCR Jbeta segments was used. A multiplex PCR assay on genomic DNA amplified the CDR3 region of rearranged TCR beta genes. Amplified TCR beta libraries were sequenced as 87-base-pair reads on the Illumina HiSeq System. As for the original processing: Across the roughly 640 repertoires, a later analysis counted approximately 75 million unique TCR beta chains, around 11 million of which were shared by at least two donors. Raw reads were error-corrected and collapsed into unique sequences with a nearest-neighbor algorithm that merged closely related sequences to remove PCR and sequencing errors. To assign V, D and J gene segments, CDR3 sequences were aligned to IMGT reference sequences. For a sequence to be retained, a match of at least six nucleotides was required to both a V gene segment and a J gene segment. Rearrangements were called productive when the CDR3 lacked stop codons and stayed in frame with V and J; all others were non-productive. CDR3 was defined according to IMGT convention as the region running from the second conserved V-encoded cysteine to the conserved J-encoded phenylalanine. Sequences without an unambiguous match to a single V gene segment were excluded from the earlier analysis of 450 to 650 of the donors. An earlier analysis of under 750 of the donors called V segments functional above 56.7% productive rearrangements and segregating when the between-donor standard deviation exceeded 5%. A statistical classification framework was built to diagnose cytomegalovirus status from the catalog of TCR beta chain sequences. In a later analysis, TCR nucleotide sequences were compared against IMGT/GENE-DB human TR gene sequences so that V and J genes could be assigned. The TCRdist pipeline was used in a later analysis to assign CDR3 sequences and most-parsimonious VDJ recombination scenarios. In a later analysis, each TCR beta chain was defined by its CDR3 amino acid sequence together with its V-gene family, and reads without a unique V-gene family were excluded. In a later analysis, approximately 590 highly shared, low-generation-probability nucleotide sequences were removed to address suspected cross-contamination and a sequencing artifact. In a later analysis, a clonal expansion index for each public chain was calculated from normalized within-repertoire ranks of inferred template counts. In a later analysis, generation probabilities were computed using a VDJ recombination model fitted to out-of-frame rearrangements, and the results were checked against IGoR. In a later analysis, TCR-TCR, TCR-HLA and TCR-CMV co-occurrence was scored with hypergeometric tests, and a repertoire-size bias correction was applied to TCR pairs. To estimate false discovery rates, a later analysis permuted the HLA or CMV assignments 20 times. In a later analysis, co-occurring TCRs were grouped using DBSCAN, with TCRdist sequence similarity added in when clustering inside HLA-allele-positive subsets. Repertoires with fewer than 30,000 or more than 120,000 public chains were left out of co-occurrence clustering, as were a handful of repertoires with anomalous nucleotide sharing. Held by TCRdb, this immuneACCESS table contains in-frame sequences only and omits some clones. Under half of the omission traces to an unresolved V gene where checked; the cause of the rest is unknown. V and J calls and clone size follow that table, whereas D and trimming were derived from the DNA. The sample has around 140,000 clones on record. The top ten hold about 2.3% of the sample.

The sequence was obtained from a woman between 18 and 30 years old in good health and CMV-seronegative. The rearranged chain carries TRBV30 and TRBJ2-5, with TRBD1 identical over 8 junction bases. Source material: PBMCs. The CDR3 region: CAWSLWTGKETQYF. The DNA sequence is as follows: TGTGCCTGGAGTCTTTGGACAGGGAAAGAGACCCAGTACTTC.